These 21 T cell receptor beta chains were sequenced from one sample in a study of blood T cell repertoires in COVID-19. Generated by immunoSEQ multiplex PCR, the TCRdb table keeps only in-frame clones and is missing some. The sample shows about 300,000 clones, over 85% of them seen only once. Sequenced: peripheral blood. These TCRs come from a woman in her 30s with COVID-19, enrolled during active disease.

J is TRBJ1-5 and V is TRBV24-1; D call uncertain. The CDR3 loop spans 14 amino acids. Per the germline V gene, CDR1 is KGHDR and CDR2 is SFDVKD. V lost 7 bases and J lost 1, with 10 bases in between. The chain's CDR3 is CATSEAESNQPQHF. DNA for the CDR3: TGTGCCACCAGCGAGGCGGAAAGCAATCAGCCCCAGCATTTT.

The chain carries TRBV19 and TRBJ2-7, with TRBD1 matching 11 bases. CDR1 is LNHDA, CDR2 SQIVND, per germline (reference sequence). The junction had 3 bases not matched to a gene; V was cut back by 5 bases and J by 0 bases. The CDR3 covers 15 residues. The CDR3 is CASSPGTGGSYEQYF. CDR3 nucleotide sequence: TGTGCCAGTAGTCCGGGGACAGGGGGCTCCTACGAGCAGTACTTC.

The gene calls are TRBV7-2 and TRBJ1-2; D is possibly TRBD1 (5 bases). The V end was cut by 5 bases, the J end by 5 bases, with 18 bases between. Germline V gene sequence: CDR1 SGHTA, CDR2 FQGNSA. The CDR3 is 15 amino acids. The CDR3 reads CASSLRGRIKYGYTF. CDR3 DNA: TGTGCCAGCAGCCTCCGGGGGAGGATCAAATATGGCTACACCTTC.

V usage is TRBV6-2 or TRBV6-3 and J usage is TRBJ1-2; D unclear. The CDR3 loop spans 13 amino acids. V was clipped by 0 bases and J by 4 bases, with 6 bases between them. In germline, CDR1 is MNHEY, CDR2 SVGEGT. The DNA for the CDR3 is TGTGCCAGCAGTTACTCGAGTTTCTATGGCTACACCTTC. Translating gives CASSYSSFYGYTF.

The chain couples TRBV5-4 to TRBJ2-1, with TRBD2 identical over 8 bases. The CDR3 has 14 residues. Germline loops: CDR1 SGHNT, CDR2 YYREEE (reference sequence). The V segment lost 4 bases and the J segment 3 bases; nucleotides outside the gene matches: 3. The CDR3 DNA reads TGTGCCAGCAGCACCGGGACTAGCTACAATGAGCAGTTCTTC. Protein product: CASSTGTSYNEQFF.

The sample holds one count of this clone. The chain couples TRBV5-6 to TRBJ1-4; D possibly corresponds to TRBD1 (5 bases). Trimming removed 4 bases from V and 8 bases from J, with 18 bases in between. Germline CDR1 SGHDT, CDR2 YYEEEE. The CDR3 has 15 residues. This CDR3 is CASSETGRVGEKLFF. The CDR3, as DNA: TGTGCCAGCAGCGAGACGGGCAGGGTGGGGGAAAAACTGTTTTTT.

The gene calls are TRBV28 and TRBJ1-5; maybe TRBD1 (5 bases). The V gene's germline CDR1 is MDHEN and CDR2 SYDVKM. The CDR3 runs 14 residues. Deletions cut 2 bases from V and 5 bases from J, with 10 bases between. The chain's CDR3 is CASSLGGGHQPQHF. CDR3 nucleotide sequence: TGTGCCAGCAGTTTAGGCGGGGGTCATCAGCCCCAGCATTTT. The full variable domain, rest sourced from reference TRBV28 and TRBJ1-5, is DVKVTQSSRYLVKRTGEKVFLECVQDMDHENMFWYRQDPGLGLRLIYFSYDVKMKEKGDIPEGYSVSREKKERFSLILESASTNQTSMYLCASSLGGGHQPQHFGDGTRLSIL.

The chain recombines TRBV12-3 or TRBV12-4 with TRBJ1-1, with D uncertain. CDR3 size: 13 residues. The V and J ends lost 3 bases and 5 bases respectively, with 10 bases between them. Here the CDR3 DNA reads TGTGCCAGCAGTTTCAGGCGGGAAACTGAAGCTTTCTTT. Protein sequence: CASSFRRETEAFF.

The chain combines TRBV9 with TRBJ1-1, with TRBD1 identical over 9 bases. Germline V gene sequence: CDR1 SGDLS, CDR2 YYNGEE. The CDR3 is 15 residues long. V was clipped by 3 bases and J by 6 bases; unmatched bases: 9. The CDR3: CASSALGGQGAEAFF. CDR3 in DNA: TGTGCCAGCAGCGCCCTGGGGGGACAGGGCGCTGAAGCTTTCTTT.

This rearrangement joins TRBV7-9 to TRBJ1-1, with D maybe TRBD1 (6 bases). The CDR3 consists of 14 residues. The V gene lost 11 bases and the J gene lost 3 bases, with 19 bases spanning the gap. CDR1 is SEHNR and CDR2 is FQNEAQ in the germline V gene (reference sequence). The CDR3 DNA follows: TGTGCCGTAGTAGGGGGGGCGCTGGACACTGAAGCTTTCTTT. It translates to CAVVGGALDTEAFF.

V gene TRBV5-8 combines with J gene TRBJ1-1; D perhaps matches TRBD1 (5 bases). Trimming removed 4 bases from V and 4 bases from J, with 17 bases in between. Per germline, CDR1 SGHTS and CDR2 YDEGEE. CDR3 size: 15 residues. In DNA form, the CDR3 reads TGTGCCAGCAGCCTGGGACCTTTAGGGAGCACTGAAGCTTTCTTT. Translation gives CASSLGPLGSTEAFF.

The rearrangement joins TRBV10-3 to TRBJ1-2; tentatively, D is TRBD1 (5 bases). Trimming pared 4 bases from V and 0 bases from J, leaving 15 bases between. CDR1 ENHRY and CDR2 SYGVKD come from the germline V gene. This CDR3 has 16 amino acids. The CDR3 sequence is CAISGGSYPSNYGYTF. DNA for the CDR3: TGTGCCATCAGTGGGGGCAGCTACCCTTCTAACTATGGCTACACCTTC.

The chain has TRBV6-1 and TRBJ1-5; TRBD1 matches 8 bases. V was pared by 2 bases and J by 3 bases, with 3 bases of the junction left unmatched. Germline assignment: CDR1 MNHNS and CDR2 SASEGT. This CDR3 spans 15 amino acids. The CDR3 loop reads CASSERDRNNQPQHF. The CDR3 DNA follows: TGTGCCAGCAGTGAAAGGGACAGGAACAATCAGCCCCAGCATTTT.

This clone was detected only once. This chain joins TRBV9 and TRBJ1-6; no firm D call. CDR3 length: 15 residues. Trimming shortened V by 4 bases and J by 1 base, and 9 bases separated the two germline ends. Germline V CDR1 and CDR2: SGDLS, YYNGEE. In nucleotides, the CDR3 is TGTGCCAGCAGCCTCCTGAGTTCCTATAATTCACCCCTCCACTTT. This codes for CASSLLSSYNSPLHF. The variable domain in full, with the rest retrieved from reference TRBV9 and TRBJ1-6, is DSGVTQTPKHLITATGQRVTLRCSPRSGDLSVYWYQQSLDQGLQFLIQYYNGEERAKGNILERFSAQQFPDLHSELNLSSLELGDSALYFCASSLLSSYNSPLHFGNGTRLTVT.

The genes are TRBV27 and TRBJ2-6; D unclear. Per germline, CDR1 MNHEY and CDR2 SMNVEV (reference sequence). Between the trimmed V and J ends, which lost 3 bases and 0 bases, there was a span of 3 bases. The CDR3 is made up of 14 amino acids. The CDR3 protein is CASSFGSGANVLTF. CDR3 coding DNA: TGTGCCAGCAGTTTCGGCTCTGGGGCCAACGTCCTGACTTTC. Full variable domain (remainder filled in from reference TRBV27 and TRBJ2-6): EAQVTQNPRYLITVTGKKLTVTCSQNMNHEYMSWYRQDPGLGLRQIYYSMNVEVTDKGDVPEGYKVSRKEKRNFPLILESPSPNQTSLYFCASSFGSGANVLTFGAGSRLTVL.

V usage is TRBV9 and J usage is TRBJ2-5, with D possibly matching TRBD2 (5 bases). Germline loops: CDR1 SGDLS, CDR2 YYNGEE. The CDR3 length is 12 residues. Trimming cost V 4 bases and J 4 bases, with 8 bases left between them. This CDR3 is CASSLAGETQYF. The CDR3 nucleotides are TGTGCCAGCAGCCTGGCGGGAGAGACCCAGTACTTC.

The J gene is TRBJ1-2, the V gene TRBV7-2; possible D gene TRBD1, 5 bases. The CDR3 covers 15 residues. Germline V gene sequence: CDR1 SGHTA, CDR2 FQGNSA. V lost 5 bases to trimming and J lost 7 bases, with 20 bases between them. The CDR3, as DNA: TGTGCCAGCAGCCCTGGACACGGAATCAAATCTGGCTACACCTTC. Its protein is CASSPGHGIKSGYTF. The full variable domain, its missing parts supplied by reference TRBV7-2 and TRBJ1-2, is GAGVSQSPSNKVTEKGKDVELRCDPISGHTALYWYRQSLGQGLEFLIYFQGNSAPDKSGLPSDRFSAERTGGSVSTLTIQRTQQEDSAVYLCASSPGHGIKSGYTFGSGTRLTVV.

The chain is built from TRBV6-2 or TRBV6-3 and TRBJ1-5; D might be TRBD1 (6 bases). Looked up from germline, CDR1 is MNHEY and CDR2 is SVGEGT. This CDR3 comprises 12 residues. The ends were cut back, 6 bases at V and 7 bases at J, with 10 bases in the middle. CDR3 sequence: CASSPRGQPQHF. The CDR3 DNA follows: TGTGCCAGCAGCCCCAGGGGACAGCCCCAGCATTTT.

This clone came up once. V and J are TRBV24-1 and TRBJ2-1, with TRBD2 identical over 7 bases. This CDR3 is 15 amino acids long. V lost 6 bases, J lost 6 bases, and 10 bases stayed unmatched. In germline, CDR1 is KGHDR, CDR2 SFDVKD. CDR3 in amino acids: CATSSGGASGNEQFF. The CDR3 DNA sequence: TGTGCCACCAGTTCGGGAGGCGCATCCGGCAATGAGCAGTTCTTC.

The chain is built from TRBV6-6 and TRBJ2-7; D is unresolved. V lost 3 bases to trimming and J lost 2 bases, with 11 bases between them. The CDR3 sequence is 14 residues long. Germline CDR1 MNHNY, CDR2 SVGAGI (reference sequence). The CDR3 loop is CASSYNHGTYEQYV. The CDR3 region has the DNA TGTGCCAGCAGTTATAATCACGGTACCTACGAGCAGTACGTC.

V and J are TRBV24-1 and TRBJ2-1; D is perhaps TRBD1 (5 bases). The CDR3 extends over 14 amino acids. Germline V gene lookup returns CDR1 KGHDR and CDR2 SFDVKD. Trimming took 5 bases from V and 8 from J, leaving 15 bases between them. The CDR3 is CATSGRPGWDEQFF. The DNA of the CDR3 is TGTGCCACCAGTGGAAGACCAGGGTGGGATGAGCAGTTCTTC.